These 13 T cell receptor beta chains were all obtained from the same sample, sequenced in a study of blood T cells in healthy people across ages. It was with a sample-barcoded 5' primer and a J-beta primer mix that a second PCR of roughly 6 to 12 cycles was run. TCRdb passed the 5' RACE reads through MiXCR, listing each CDR3 protein once. Found here are over 600,000 distinct CDR3 sequences, roughly 21% of them singletons; the top ten hold under 4%. Sequencing was performed on blood. These receptors originate from a man aged 65-85 years in good health.

The chain links TRBV20-1 to TRBJ2-1; 10 bases are shared with TRBD2. Trimming at V came to 0 bases and at J to 6 bases, leaving 11 bases not matched to a gene. The CDR3 consists of 17 residues. Germline-derived CDR1 and CDR2 are DFQATT and SNEGSKA (reference sequence). CDR3 protein: CSARDPSGSLRPNEQFF. The CDR3 nucleotides are TGCAGTGCTAGAGATCCTAGCGGGAGTTTGAGGCCCAATGAGCAGTTCTTC.

The V call is TRBV24-1, the J call TRBJ1-5; D ambiguous. The CDR3 has 13 amino acids. The germline gives CDR1 KGHDR, CDR2 SFDVKD. The V gene lost 1 base and the J gene lost 0 bases, with 0 bases spanning the gap. CDR3 coding DNA: TGTGCCACCAGTGATTTTAGCAATCAGCCCCAGCATTTT. Its translation is CATSDFSNQPQHF.

The chain carries TRBV20-1 and TRBJ2-7, with 7 nucleotides matching TRBD2. The trim removed 6 bases at V and 5 bases at J, leaving 10 bases unmatched. The length of the CDR3 is 13 residues. Germline lookup yields CDR1 DFQATT and CDR2 SNEGSKA (reference sequence). CDR3 protein: CSALGRGGNEQYF. The DNA for the CDR3 is TGCAGTGCCCTGGGCCGCGGGGGTAACGAGCAGTACTTC.

Many counts were recorded for this clonotype. The chain carries TRBV7-2 and TRBJ1-4, with D perhaps matching TRBD1 (6 bases). V lost 3 bases and J 8 bases, leaving 16 bases between the germline ends. The CDR3 runs to 15 residues. From germline, CDR1 is SGHTA and CDR2 FQGNSA. Here the CDR3 reads CASSLGGRGQEKLFF. The CDR3 DNA follows: TGTGCCAGCAGCTTGGGGGGCAGGGGTCAGGAAAAACTGTTTTTT.

The table lists this clonotype with many counts. Mismatch with germline at one junction end may stem from a read error. The chain employs TRBV5-1 and TRBJ2-3; D call uncertain. This CDR3 has 14 residues. CDR1 and CDR2 from the germline V gene are SGHRS and YFSETQ. The chain's CDR3 is CASSLGSSTDTQYF. CDR3 nucleotide sequence: TGTGCCAGCAGTTTAGGCTCGTCCACAGATACGCAGTATTTT.

This clonotype showed up just a few times. Relative to the germline gene, one junction end is altered; a read error may explain this. The V and J genes are TRBV4-1 and TRBJ2-5; 7 bases fit TRBD2. Germline-derived CDR1 and CDR2 are MGHRA and YSYEKL. The CDR3 has 14 amino acids. CDR3 region: CASSGEGHQETQYF. CDR3 coding DNA: TGCGCCAGCAGCGGGGAGGGGCATCAAGAGACTCAGTACTTC.

A few counts support this clonotype. J is TRBJ2-7 and V is TRBV5-1; 7 positions agree with TRBD1. The CDR3 is 14 residues long. The germline CDR1 and CDR2 sequences are SGHRS and YFSETQ. After removal of 4 bases from V and 3 bases from J, the junction contained 7 bases not matched to a gene. Here the CDR3 reads CASSPTGMGYEQYF. Here the CDR3 DNA reads TGCGCCAGCAGCCCGACAGGGATGGGCTACGAGCAGTACTTC.

This clonotype was recorded a few times. V is TRBV24-1 and J is TRBJ2-5; either TRBD1 or TRBD2 may fit D (5 bases each). Judging by the DNA end, TRBJ2-1 fits better; the J call may be wrong. CDR1 KGHDR and CDR2 SFDVKD come from the germline V gene. CDR3 length equals 21 residues. The chain's CDR3 is CATSDDFPKSDRDRATDEQFF. DNA for the CDR3: TGTGCCACCAGTGATGACTTCCCTAAGTCCGACCGGGACCGAGCTACGGATGAGCAGTTCTTC.

A few counts support this clonotype. The gene calls are TRBV19 and TRBJ2-3, with D perhaps matching TRBD1 or TRBD2 (6 bases each). The germline CDR1 and CDR2 sequences are LNHDA and SQIVND (reference sequence). The V and J ends lost 3 bases and 6 bases respectively, with 10 bases between them. This CDR3 is 13 amino acids long. CDR3 DNA: TGTGCCAGTAGTATTCGGAGGGGGGATACGCAGTATTTT. Its protein product is CASSIRRGDTQYF.

The rearrangement uses TRBV6-1 and TRBJ2-5; 12 bases line up with TRBD2. Per the germline V gene, CDR1 is MNHNS and CDR2 is SASEGT. J gave up 4 bases and V 3 bases, and 9 bases lay outside the gene matches. The CDR3 consists of 17 residues. The CDR3 reads CASSDMRLAGVRETQYF. DNA for the CDR3: TGTGCCAGCAGTGACATGCGACTAGCGGGAGTAAGAGAGACCCAGTACTTC.

The rearrangement joins TRBV29-1 to TRBJ2-3, with TRBD1 matching 11 bases. J was trimmed by 1 base and V by 1 base; bases with no gene match: 1. The length of the CDR3 is 15 residues. Germline CDR1 is SQVTM and CDR2 is ANQGSEA. The CDR3 spells CSVEGTGGRTDTQYF. The CDR3 coding sequence is TGCAGCGTTGAAGGGACAGGGGGCCGCACAGATACGCAGTATTTT.

Comment on this clonotype: The junction departs from germline at one end; a sequencing error may be responsible. V and J are TRBV24-1 and TRBJ2-3; D is possibly TRBD1 (6 bases). The germline V gene encodes CDR1 KGHDR and CDR2 SFDVKD. CDR3 length: 14 amino acids. CDR3 nucleotides: TGTGCCACCAGTGAGACACGACGGACAGATACGCAGTGTTTT. It translates to CATSETRRTDTQCF.

J is TRBJ2-3 and V is TRBV20-1, with 7 bases fitting TRBD2. The J segment lost 1 base and the V segment lost 3 bases, leaving 1 base of the junction unmatched. The CDR3 runs 13 residues. Germline CDR1 reads DFQATT; CDR2 reads SNEGSKA (reference sequence). Here the CDR3 DNA reads TGCAGTGCTAGTACTAGCGGCACAGATACGCAGTATTTT. Its translation: CSASTSGTDTQYF.